The rows below give T cell receptor beta chains drawn from one sample of a study of blood T cell repertoires in COVID-19. This table comes from immunoSEQ multiplex PCR, and its TCRdb copy is limited to in-frame clones, with some not included. The sample consists of about 250,000 clones, more than 75% of them appearing once. Sequenced input: peripheral blood. All receptors derive from a woman aged 80 or older with COVID-19, enrolled during active disease. The CDR3 runs from the conserved cysteine through the conserved F or W. Each record gives: D gene, clone size, CDR3 length, J gene, V gene, CDR3 DNA, CDR3 protein. The D gene is left open where the match is weak. A clone size is listed for some rows: how often the clone was seen (once, few, many), or a class if it is expanded.

TRBD2 | . | 17 | TRBJ2-2 | TRBV5-4 | TGTGCCAGCAGCCTCATTAGCGGGGGCGCGAACACCGGGGAGCTGTTTTTT | CASSLISGGANTGELFF
TRBD1 | . | 15 | TRBJ1-5 | TRBV2 | TGTGCCAGCAGTGAAAGAGGACAGGGCTCTCAGCCCCAGCATTTT | CASSERGQGSQPQHF
. | . | 13 | TRBJ2-1 | TRBV5-1 | TGCGCCAGCTCTTCCAGTACATTCAATGAGCAGTTCTTC | CASSSSTFNEQFF
TRBD1 | . | 16 | TRBJ1-1 | TRBV6-5 | TGTGCCAGCAGTTACAGGGGACAGGGGAAGTACACTGAAGCTTTCTTT | CASSYRGQGKYTEAFF
TRBD1 | . | 15 | TRBJ1-6 | TRBV6-2/TRBV6-3 | TGTGCCAGCAGTTTGTACAGGGGAAATGATTCACCCCTCCACTTT | CASSLYRGNDSPLHF
. | . | 11 | TRBJ2-2 | TRBV21-1 | TGTGCCAGCGGGCCTACCGGGGAGCTGTTTTTT | CASGPTGELFF
. | . | 14 | TRBJ1-2 | TRBV19 | TGTGCCAGTAGGCCCTTGGGAGGGGAGATTGGCTACACCTTC | CASRPLGGEIGYTF
TRBD1 | . | 15 | TRBJ1-2 | TRBV28 | TGTGCCACCGGTTGGGGACAGGGGCAGAACTATGGCTACACCTTC | CATGWGQGQNYGYTF
. | . | 16 | TRBJ2-1 | TRBV28 | TGTGCCAGCAGTTATGCTGGGACAATCACCTACAATGAGCAGTTCTTC | CASSYAGTITYNEQFF
. | . | 15 | TRBJ2-1 | TRBV2 | TGTGCCAGCAGTGAGGAGGCACCGACCTACAATGAGCAGTTCTTC | CASSEEAPTYNEQFF
. | . | 15 | TRBJ2-5 | TRBV6-2/TRBV6-3 | TGTGCCAGCAGTTACGGGGGGACTTCCCAAGAGACCCAGTACTTC | CASSYGGTSQETQYF
. | many | 15 | TRBJ2-5 | TRBV11-2 | TGTGCCAGCAGCTTAGCCCATCTAGGCAGAGAGACCCAGTACTTC | CASSLAHLGRETQYF
TRBD1 | . | 13 | TRBJ1-2 | TRBV7-9 | TGTGCCAGCAGCCCGGGACAGTACTATGGCTACACCTTC | CASSPGQYYGYTF
TRBD1 | . | 20 | TRBJ1-5 | TRBV28 | TGTGCCAGCAGTCCCGGGACAGGCGGAACAGGAGGGTATAGCAATCAGCCCCAGCATTTT | CASSPGTGGTGGYSNQPQHF
TRBD2 | . | 14 | TRBJ2-5 | TRBV6-6 | TGTGCCAGCAGCTCTGGACTAGGTGGGGAGACCCAGTACTTC | CASSSGLGGETQYF
. | . | 15 | TRBJ1-1 | TRBV5-5 | TGTGCCAGCAGCCCCTTACAGGGCGGGAACACTGAAGCTTTCTTT | CASSPLQGGNTEAFF
. | . | 13 | TRBJ2-5 | TRBV5-8 | TGTGCCAGCAGCTGGGCTAGGGGGGAGACCCAGTACTTC | CASSWARGETQYF
TRBD1 | . | 16 | TRBJ1-4 | TRBV5-1 | TGCGCCAGCAGCATCCCGACAGGGGGAACTAATGAAAAACTGTTTTTT | CASSIPTGGTNEKLFF
. | . | 12 | TRBJ1-1 | TRBV7-9 | TGTGCCAGCAGCTTAGCCCCCGGTGAAGCTTTCTTT | CASSLAPGEAFF
. | . | 13 | TRBJ1-2 | TRBV30 | TGTGCCGGTACGACAGGTACCCTATATGGCTACACCTTC | CAGTTGTLYGYTF
. | . | 10 | TRBJ1-2 | TRBV20-1 | TGCAGCAGTGCGGGTATCGGCTACACCTTC | CSSAGIGYTF
. | once | 14 | TRBJ1-1 | TRBV5-1 | TGCGCCAGCAGCTACCAGGGACAGAACACTGAAGCTTTCTTT | CASSYQGQNTEAFF
TRBD2 | . | 16 | TRBJ2-3 | TRBV10-3 | TGTGCCATCGCCGGTCCCCCGGGGGGGCAGGCAGATACGCAGTATTTT | CAIAGPPGGQADTQYF
TRBD2 | . | 16 | TRBJ2-5 | TRBV6-2/TRBV6-3 | TGTGCCAGCAGTTACTCGAGCGGGGGGGGCCAAGAGACCCAGTACTTC | CASSYSSGGGQETQYF
. | . | 16 | TRBJ2-3 | TRBV18 | TGTGCCAGCTCACCTTTGACCGGGATCCCCACAGATACGCAGTATTTT | CASSPLTGIPTDTQYF
. | few | 14 | TRBJ1-2 | TRBV27 | TGTGCCACCCGAACCCAGGGCCTAATCTATGGCTACACCTTC | CATRTQGLIYGYTF
TRBD1 | . | 13 | TRBJ1-2 | TRBV28 | TGTGCCAGCAGTTTAAAACAGGGGTATGGCTACACCTTC | CASSLKQGYGYTF
. | . | 12 | TRBJ1-1 | TRBV5-1 | TGCGCCAGCAGCTCGGAGGGGCAGGAAGCTTTCTTT | CASSSEGQEAFF
TRBD2 | . | 17 | TRBJ2-2 | TRBV9 | TGTGCCAGCACCCCGATCAGCGGGGGCCCGAACACCGGGGAGCTGTTTTTT | CASTPISGGPNTGELFF
. | once | 13 | TRBJ1-5 | TRBV3-1/TRBV3-2 | TGTGCCAGCAGCCTAAGAGGAGGGCAGCCCCAGCATTTT | CASSLRGGQPQHF
TRBD2 | . | 16 | TRBJ2-2 | TRBV19 | TGTGCCAGCCTCCGTGGAGCGGGGGGGTCCGCCGGGGAGCTGTTTTTT | CASLRGAGGSAGELFF
TRBD1 | . | 13 | TRBJ2-2 | TRBV10-3 | TGTGCCATCAGTCGACAGGGACCCGGGGAGCTGTTTTTT | CAISRQGPGELFF
. | . | 13 | TRBJ2-7 | TRBV24-1 | TGTGCCACCAGTGAAGCTGGCAGGGACGAGCAGTACTTC | CATSEAGRDEQYF
TRBD2 | once | 18 | TRBJ2-3 | TRBV4-2 | TGTGCCAGCAGCCCACAGACTAGCGGGGGGGCTAGCACAGATACGCAGTATTTT | CASSPQTSGGASTDTQYF
TRBD2 | . | 16 | TRBJ2-5 | TRBV6-5 | TGTGCCAGCAGTTACTCGTTACGGGGGGGCCAAGAGACCCAGTACTTC | CASSYSLRGGQETQYF
TRBD1 | once | 15 | TRBJ1-1 | TRBV3-1/TRBV3-2 | TGTGCCAGCAGCAAGGCAGGGGGAGGAAACACTGAAGCTTTCTTT | CASSKAGGGNTEAFF
TRBD1 | . | 15 | TRBJ1-6 | TRBV15 | TGTGCCACCAGCCGGACCGGGACAGGGAATTCACCCCTCCACTTT | CATSRTGTGNSPLHF
TRBD2 | . | 15 | TRBJ2-4 | TRBV10-2 | TGCGCCAGCAGTGAGGGGGCGGGGGGGAAAAACATTCAGTACTTC | CASSEGAGGKNIQYF
. | few | 13 | TRBJ1-2 | TRBV2 | TGTGCCAGCTCAGACGGGAACTACTATGGCTACACCTTC | CASSDGNYYGYTF
. | . | 15 | TRBJ2-3 | TRBV5-4 | TGTGCCAGCAGCCCTCGCGGGGGCCTCCAAGATACGCAGTATTTT | CASSPRGGLQDTQYF
. | . | 13 | TRBJ2-4 | TRBV4-1 | TGCGCCAGCAGCCAAGGAGAGAAAAACATTCAGTACTTC | CASSQGEKNIQYF
. | once | 15 | TRBJ2-3 | TRBV1 | TGCACCAGCAGCCAAGGGCCGTACCTCGCAGATACGCAGTATTTT | CTSSQGPYLADTQYF
. | . | 16 | TRBJ1-2 | TRBV6-1 | TGTGCCAGCAGTGAAGCGCTTCGGGGACTCAACTATGGCTACACCTTC | CASSEALRGLNYGYTF
TRBD1 | . | 17 | TRBJ1-1 | TRBV19 | TGTGCCAGTAGTGCACACCGGGACAGGGGAGAGAACACTGAAGCTTTCTTT | CASSAHRDRGENTEAFF
. | . | 14 | TRBJ2-7 | TRBV24-1 | TGTGCCACCAGTGATCCAACGGGATCCTACGAGCAGTACTTC | CATSDPTGSYEQYF
TRBD1 | . | 14 | TRBJ1-5 | TRBV6-5 | TGTGCCAGCAGTAGTACAGGGGGCCTTCAGCCCCAGCATTTT | CASSSTGGLQPQHF
TRBD1 | . | 16 | TRBJ2-7 | TRBV6-5 | TGTGCCAGCAGTTACTCCGGGACAGGGGTCTCCTACGAGCAGTACTTC | CASSYSGTGVSYEQYF
TRBD1 | . | 15 | TRBJ1-1 | TRBV3-1/TRBV3-2 | TGTGCCAGCAGCCCTTCGACAGGGGGCTTGATAAGAGCTTTCTTT | CASSPSTGGLIRAFF
. | . | 15 | TRBJ1-5 | TRBV28 | TGTGCCAGCAGTTCCGGGACAAGAGGTTCTAACCCCCAGCATTTT | CASSSGTRGSNPQHF